This TCR beta chain is drawn from a study of tumor-infiltrating lymphocytes in oesophageal squamous cell carcinoma. A single record per CDR3 protein comes from TCRdb applying MiXCR to the PCR reads. Of 10,000 or so distinct CDR3 sequences listed, approximately 59% are singletons. Germline CDR1 SGHNT, CDR2 YENEEA. The CDR3 has 17 amino acids, counting both end residues. Points on this clonotype: The conserved phenylalanine or tryptophan is not found at the CDR3 terminus, so this likely reflects a read error. The limits of the CDR3 on the DNA are not certain, so only TCRdb's listed CDR3 is given.

This chain joins TRBV11-3 and TRBJ2-3; the table's D call, TRBD2, has no DNA check behind it. This receptor was taken from a male donor with esophageal squamous cell carcinoma. The sample taken for sequencing was esophageal tumor tissue. CDR3 region: CASSRLGSSYNEQYFGP.